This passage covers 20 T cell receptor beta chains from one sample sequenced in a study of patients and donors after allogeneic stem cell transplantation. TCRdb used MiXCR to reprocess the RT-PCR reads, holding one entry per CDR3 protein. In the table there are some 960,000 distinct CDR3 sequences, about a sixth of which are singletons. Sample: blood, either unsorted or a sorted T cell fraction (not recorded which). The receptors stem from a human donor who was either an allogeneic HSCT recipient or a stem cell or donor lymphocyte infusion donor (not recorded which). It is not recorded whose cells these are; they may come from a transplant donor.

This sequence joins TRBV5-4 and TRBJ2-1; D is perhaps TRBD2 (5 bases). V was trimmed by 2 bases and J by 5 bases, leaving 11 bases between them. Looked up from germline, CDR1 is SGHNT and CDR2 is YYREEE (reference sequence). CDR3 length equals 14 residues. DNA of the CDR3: TGTGCCAGCAGCTTCGACTATTCGCACAATGAGCAGTTCTTC. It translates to CASSFDYSHNEQFF.

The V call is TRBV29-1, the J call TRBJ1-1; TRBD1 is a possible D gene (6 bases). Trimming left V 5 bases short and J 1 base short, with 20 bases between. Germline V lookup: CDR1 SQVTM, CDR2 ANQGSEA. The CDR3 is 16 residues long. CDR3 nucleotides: TGCAGCGTTCCCAGCCGGGGGCAGCGGGGGAACACTGAAGCTTTCTTT. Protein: CSVPSRGQRGNTEAFF.

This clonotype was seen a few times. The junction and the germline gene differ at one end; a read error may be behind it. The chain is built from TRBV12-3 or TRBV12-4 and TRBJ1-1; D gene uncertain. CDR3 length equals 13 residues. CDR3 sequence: CASSPLGLPLDLF. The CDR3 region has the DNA TGTGCCAGCAGTCCCTTGGGCCTCCCGTTGGATCTCTTT.

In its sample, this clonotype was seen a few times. As DNA, the CDR3 is TGTGCCAGCAGCTCAGGGCTACTGAACACTGAAGCTTTCTTT. Amino acid sequence: CASSSGLLNTEAFF. The chain combines TRBV7-3 with TRBJ1-1; D is perhaps TRBD1 (5 bases). V was trimmed by 4 bases and J by 0 bases, leaving 9 bases between them. CDR3 length: 14 residues. The V gene's germline CDR1 is SGHTA and CDR2 FQGTGA.

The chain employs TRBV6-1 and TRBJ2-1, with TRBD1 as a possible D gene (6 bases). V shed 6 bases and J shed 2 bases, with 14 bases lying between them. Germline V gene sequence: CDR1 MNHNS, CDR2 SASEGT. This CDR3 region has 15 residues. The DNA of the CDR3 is TGTGCCAGCAGACCCCGGACAGAAGCCTACAATGAGCAGTTCTTC. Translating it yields CASRPRTEAYNEQFF.

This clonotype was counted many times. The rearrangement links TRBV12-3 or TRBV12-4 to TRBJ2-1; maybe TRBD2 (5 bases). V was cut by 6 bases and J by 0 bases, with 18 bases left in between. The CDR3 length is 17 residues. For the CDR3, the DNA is TGTGCCAGCAGGGGAGTGTTTTCTGGGAGCTCCTACAATGAGCAGTTCTTC. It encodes CASRGVFSGSSYNEQFF.

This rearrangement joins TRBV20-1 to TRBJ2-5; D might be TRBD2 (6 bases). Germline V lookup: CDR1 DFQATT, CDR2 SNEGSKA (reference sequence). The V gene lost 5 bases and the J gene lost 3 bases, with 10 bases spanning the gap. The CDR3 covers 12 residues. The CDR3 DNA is TGCAGTGCTTGCGGGGATAAAGAGACCCAGTACTTC. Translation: CSACGDKETQYF.

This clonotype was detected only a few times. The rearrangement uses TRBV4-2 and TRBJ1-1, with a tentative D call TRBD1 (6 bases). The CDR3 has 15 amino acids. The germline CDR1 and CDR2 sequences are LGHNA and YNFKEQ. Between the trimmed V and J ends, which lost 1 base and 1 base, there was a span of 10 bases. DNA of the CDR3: TGTGCCAGCAGCCAAGGGGCGACAGGGAACACTGAAGCTTTCTTT. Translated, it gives CASSQGATGNTEAFF.

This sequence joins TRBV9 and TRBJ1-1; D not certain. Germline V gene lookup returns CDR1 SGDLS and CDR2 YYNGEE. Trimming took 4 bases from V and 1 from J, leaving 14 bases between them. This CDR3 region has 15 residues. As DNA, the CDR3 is TGTGCCAGCAGCTCCCGGTTGGACCGGAACACTGAAGCTTTCTTT. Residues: CASSSRLDRNTEAFF.

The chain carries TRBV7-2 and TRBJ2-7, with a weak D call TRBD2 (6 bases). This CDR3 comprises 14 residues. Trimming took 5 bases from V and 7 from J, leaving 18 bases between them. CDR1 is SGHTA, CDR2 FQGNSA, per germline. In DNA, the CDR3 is TGTGCCAGCAGCGAGAGAGGGAGGTACGGGGAGCAGTACTTC. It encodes CASSERGRYGEQYF.

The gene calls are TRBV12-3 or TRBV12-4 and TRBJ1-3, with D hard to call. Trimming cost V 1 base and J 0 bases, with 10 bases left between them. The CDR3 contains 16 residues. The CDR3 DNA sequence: TGTGCCAGCAGTTTAGTTGGCAGTTACTCTGGAAACACCATATATTTT. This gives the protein CASSLVGSYSGNTIYF.

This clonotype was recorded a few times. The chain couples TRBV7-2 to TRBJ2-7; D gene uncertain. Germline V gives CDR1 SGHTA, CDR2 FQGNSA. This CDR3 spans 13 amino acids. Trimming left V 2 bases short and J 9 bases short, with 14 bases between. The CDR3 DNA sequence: TGTGCCAGCAGCTTACGTGCTCCTACGAGGCAGTACTTC. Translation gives CASSLRAPTRQYF. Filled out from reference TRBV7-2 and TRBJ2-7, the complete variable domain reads GAGVSQSPSNKVTEKGKDVELRCDPISGHTALYWYRQSLGQGLEFLIYFQGNSAPDKSGLPSDRFSAERTGGSVSTLTIQRTQQEDSAVYLCASSLRAPTRQYFGPGTRLTVT.

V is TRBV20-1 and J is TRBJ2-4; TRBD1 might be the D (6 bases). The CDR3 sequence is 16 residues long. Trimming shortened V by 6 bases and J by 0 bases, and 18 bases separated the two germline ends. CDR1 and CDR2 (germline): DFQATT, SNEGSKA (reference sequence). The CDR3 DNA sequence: TGCAGTGCGTACAGGGCGCAGGGACGAGCCAAAAACATTCAGTACTTC. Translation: CSAYRAQGRAKNIQYF.

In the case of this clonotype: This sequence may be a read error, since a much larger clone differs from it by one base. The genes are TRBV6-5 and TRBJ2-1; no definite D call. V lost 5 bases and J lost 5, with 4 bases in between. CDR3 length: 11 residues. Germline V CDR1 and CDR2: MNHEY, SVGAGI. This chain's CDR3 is CASSDNNEQFF. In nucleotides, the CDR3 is TGTGCCAGCAGTGACAACAATGAGCAGTTCTTC.

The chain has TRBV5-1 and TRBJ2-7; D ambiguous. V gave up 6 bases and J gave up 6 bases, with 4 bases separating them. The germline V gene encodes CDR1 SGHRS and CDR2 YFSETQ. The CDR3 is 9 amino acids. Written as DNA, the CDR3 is TGCGCCAGCAACGCCGAGCAGTACTTC. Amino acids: CASNAEQYF.

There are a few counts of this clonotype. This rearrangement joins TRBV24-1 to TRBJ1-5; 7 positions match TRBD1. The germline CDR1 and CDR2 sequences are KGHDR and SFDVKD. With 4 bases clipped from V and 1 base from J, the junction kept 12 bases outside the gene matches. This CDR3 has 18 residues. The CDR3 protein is CATSEGGQTDLSNQPQHF. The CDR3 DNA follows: TGTGCCACCAGTGAGGGGGGACAGACCGATCTGAGCAATCAGCCCCAGCATTTT.

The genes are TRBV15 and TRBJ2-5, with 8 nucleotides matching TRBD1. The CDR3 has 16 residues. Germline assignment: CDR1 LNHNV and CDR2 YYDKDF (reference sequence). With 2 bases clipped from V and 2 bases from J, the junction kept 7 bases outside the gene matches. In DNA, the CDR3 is TGTGCCACCAGCAGAAGGCAGGGGGCGCTTCAAGAGACCCAGTACTTC. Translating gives CATSRRQGALQETQYF.

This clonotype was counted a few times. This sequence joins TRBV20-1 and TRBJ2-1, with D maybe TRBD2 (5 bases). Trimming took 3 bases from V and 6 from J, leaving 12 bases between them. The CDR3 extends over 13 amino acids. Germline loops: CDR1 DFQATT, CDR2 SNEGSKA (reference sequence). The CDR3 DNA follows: TGCAGTGCTAGGAGGGATAGCTTCAATGAGCAGTTCTTC. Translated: CSARRDSFNEQFF.

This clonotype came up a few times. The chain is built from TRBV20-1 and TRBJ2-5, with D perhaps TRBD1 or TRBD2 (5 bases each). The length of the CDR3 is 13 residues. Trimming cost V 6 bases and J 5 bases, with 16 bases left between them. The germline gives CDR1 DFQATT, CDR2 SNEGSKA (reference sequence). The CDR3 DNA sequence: TGCAGTGCCTCACTGGGGACCGGGGAGACCCAGTACTTC. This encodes CSASLGTGETQYF.

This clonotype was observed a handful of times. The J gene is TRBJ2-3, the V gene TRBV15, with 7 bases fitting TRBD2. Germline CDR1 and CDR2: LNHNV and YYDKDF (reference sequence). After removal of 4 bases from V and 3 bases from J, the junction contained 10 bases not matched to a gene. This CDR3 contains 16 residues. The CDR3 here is CATSTLGRSGTDTQYF. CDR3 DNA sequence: TGTGCCACCAGCACCCTCGGGAGGAGTGGGACAGATACGCAGTATTTT.